This T cell receptor (beta chain) stems from a study of T cell changes during pregnancy in multiple sclerosis. Repertoires were generated with immunoSEQ multiplex PCR, while TCRdb's copy carries only in-frame clones and drops some. This sample carries about 31,000 clones, 85% to 90% of them seen once, and the ten largest clones take about 0.8%. The clonotype was recovered from a female donor in good health, enrolled as a control in a pregnancy study. The sample was CD4+ T cells from peripheral blood mononuclear cells, taken in the first trimester of pregnancy.

The CDR3 spells CASSRGQGAVQYF. As DNA, the CDR3 is TGTGCCAGCAGCCGAGGACAGGGGGCAGTGCAGTACTTC. The chain has TRBV14 and TRBJ2-7; 11 nucleotides agree with TRBD1. The CDR3 consists of 13 residues. The germline V gene has CDR1 SGHDN and CDR2 FVKESK. Trimming removed 4 bases from V and 9 bases from J; junction bases left unmatched: 5.